What follows are 5 T cell receptor beta chains derived from one specimen sequenced in a study of identical twins' blood T cells. A single record per CDR3 protein comes from TCRdb applying MiXCR to the 5' RACE reads. The sample carries roughly 340,000 distinct CDR3 sequences, roughly 28% recorded once. Sequenced: PBMCs. These receptors all come from a woman between 18 and 55 years old in good health.

J is TRBJ2-7 and V is TRBV29-1, with D tentatively TRBD1 or TRBD2 (5 bases each). Trimming removed 4 bases at V and 4 bases at J, with 8 bases between. This CDR3 has 11 amino acids. Germline-derived CDR1 and CDR2 are SQVTM and ANQGSEA. This CDR3 is CSVAGRYEQYF. The CDR3 DNA is TGCAGCGTTGCGGGACGGTACGAGCAGTACTTC.

The V call is TRBV6-6, the J call TRBJ1-5; no reliable D call. Trimming left V 2 bases short and J 6 bases short, with 11 bases between. Germline V gene sequence: CDR1 MNHNY, CDR2 SVGAGI (reference sequence). This CDR3 has 14 residues. The DNA for the CDR3 is TGTGCCAGCAGTTACGGGGAAGGTACTCAGCCCCAGCATTTT. Translated, it gives CASSYGEGTQPQHF.

This chain connects TRBV20-1 to TRBJ1-2; possible D gene TRBD1, 5 bases. Germline V gene lookup returns CDR1 DFQATT and CDR2 SNEGSKA (reference sequence). The CDR3 consists of 11 residues. CDR3 amino acids: CIRPGISGYTF. CDR3 nucleotides: TGCATCCGACCAGGGATTTCTGGCTACACCTTC.

There are many counts of this clonotype. V gene TRBV10-3 combines with J gene TRBJ2-7; D may be TRBD1 (6 bases). The CDR3 runs 13 residues. The V gene lost 4 bases and the J gene lost 3 bases, with 10 bases spanning the gap. Germline V gene data show CDR1 as ENHRY and CDR2 as SYGVKD. This CDR3 reads CAISVRQVYEQYF. CDR3 nucleotide sequence: TGTGCCATCAGTGTCCGACAGGTCTACGAGCAGTACTTC.

The chain is built from TRBV5-1 and TRBJ1-4, with no clear D. Looked up from germline, CDR1 is SGHRS and CDR2 is YFSETQ. Trimming removed 1 base from V and 5 bases from J, with 9 bases in between. This CDR3 has 14 residues. CDR3 amino acids: CASSLNGENEKLFF. The DNA for the CDR3 is TGCGCCAGCAGCTTGAATGGGGAGAATGAAAAACTGTTTTTT.